In its sample, the clone carrying this T cell receptor (beta chain) was seen many times. No progression to ophthalmopathy during 18 months of follow-up defined stable disease. Orbital computed tomography, thyroid ultrasound, serum thyroxine and TRAb, and clinical symptoms together informed the diagnoses. The record originates from a study of T cells in Graves' hyperthyroidism and ophthalmopathy. Germline CDR1 is SEHNR and CDR2 is FQNEAQ (reference sequence). The CDR3 covers 15 residues. Trimming removed 5 bases from V and 4 bases from J; junction bases left unmatched: 9. RNA transcripts served as the template for amplifying TCR beta CDR3 regions. HTBI primers were the set used in a first-round RT-PCR of the TCR CDR3. TCRdb reprocessed the multiplex PCR reads via MiXCR and lists one record per CDR3 protein. Among about 180,000 distinct CDR3 sequences listed, about a sixth were seen once.

Sequenced material: blood. This clonotype was sampled from a woman aged 45-65 years with Graves' hyperthyroidism. V and J are TRBV7-9 and TRBJ1-1; 8 bases map to TRBD1. Written as DNA, the CDR3 is TGTGCCAGCAGCCTCGCAGGGGGCGCGGGCACTGAAGCTTTCTTT. Translated, it gives CASSLAGGAGTEAFF.